A few counts support the clone carrying this TCR beta chain. As yet, its antigen is unknown. CDR3 length equals 15 residues. CDR1 is SGHRS, CDR2 YFSETQ, per germline. J was trimmed by 10 bases and V by 1 base; bases with no gene match: 8. Using immunoSEQ multiplex PCR, the repertoire was profiled, and TCRdb retains in-frame clones only, with some absent. The sample records about 1.1 million clones, 78% being singletons. The record originates from a study of shared clonotypes between healthy human individuals. Points from the study as a whole: Relative to clonotypes present in all four donors, those not shared had lower generation probabilities. For sorted subsets, rarefaction showed incomplete sequencing despite large depth.

Sequenced input: memory CD4+ T cells from PBMCs. Subset specified: CD45RA-negative fraction. The receptor was derived from a young man in good health. Some clones in this sample may be carry-over from other donors' samples. V is TRBV5-1 and J is TRBJ2-1, with 10 bases that match TRBD2. CDR3 sequence (DNA): TGCGCCAGCAGCTTGCTAGCGGGAGAGGTCAGGGAGCAGTTCTTC. Translation: CASSLLAGEVREQFF.